These 4 T cell receptor beta chains were all obtained from the same sample, sequenced in a study of blood T cell repertoires in COVID-19. Sequencing was performed with immunoSEQ multiplex PCR; in TCRdb, only in-frame clones are kept and a portion is missing. Here the sample spans approximately 310,000 clones, 85% being singletons. Material: PBMCs or T cells enriched from blood (not recorded which). These receptors all stem from a woman under 40 who had been exposed to COVID-19.

This clone was seen a few times. The J gene is TRBJ2-7, the V gene TRBV4-1; 9 bases match TRBD1. This CDR3 comprises 15 residues. V gave up 4 bases and J gave up 2 bases; unmatched junction bases: 6. The germline gives CDR1 MGHRA, CDR2 YSYEKL. CDR3 DNA sequence: TGCGCCAGCAGCCCACGACAGGGGGAGACCTACGAGCAGTACTTC. Translating it yields CASSPRQGETYEQYF.

The chain carries TRBV28 and TRBJ2-7; 8 bases fit TRBD1. V shed 7 bases, J shed 0 bases, and the junction held 5 bases outside the gene matches. Per germline, CDR1 MDHEN and CDR2 SYDVKM. The CDR3 is 14 residues long. The CDR3 is CASTGQGPSYEQYF. The DNA of the CDR3 is TGTGCCAGCACCGGACAGGGACCCTCCTACGAGCAGTACTTC.

This sequence joins TRBV27 and TRBJ2-1; 10 positions agree with TRBD2. There are 17 residues in the CDR3. V trimming: 6 bases; J trimming: 2 bases; junction bases outside the gene matches: 10. The germline CDR1 and CDR2 sequences are MNHEY and SMNVEV (reference sequence). The CDR3 here is CASRQQSGGAAYNEQFF. In DNA form, the CDR3 reads TGTGCCAGCAGACAACAGAGCGGGGGGGCCGCCTACAATGAGCAGTTCTTC.

This chain joins TRBV18 and TRBJ1-6, with D possibly being TRBD1 (6 bases). Between the trimmed V and J ends, which lost 1 base and 3 bases, there was a span of 19 bases. The CDR3 sequence is 19 residues long. Germline V gene lookup returns CDR1 KGHSH and CDR2 LQKENI. For the CDR3, the DNA is TGTGCCAGCTCACCACAACACTGGGAGGGACACTTCTATAATTCACCCCTCCACTTT. It codes for CASSPQHWEGHFYNSPLHF.